This entry lists 18 T cell receptor beta chains sequenced from one sample in a study of regulatory T cells in long-lasting Graves disease. HTBI primers from iRepertoire and Arm-PCR of CDR3 regions yielded the TCR beta libraries. TCRdb used MiXCR to reprocess the multiplex PCR reads, holding one entry per CDR3 protein. The data contain 700,000 or so distinct CDR3 sequences, about 30% of them singletons. Time point indicated: persistent/refractory GD, antithyroid drugs over 5 years with positive TRAb. PBMC RNA served as the TCR library source. Specimen: peripheral blood mononuclear cells (PBMCs), collected when the disease was refractory, from a patient treated with antithyroid drugs. Source of these receptors: a female donor with Graves disease.

The J gene is TRBJ2-7, the V gene TRBV19; D unclear. CDR3 length: 14 residues. Trimming shortened V by 6 bases and J by 0 bases, and 12 bases separated the two germline ends. Germline V CDR1 and CDR2: LNHDA, SQIVND (reference sequence). The CDR3 DNA reads TGTGCCAGTAGGGACGCATACAGCTCCTACGAGCAGTACTTC. Protein product: CASRDAYSSYEQYF. The full variable domain, its missing parts supplied by reference TRBV19 and TRBJ2-7, is DGGITQSPKYLFRKEGQNVTLSCEQNLNHDAMYWYRQDPGQGLRLIYYSQIVNDFQKGDIAEGYSVSREKKESFPLTVTSAQKNPTAFYLCASRDAYSSYEQYFGPGTRLTVT.

The V call is TRBV30, the J call TRBJ2-7; D unclear. This CDR3 has 12 residues. Germline loops: CDR1 GTSNPN, CDR2 SVGIG (reference sequence). V gave up 3 bases and J gave up 1 base, with 7 bases separating them. Here the CDR3 DNA reads TGTGCCTGGAGGACGGATTCCTACGAGCAGTACTTC. This translates into CAWRTDSYEQYF.

The gene calls are TRBV20-1 and TRBJ2-1, with unresolved D. Trimming removed 3 bases from V and 0 bases from J, with 9 bases in between. This CDR3 region has 14 residues. Germline V gene data show CDR1 as DFQATT and CDR2 as SNEGSKA (reference sequence). CDR3 sequence (DNA): TGCAGTGCTAGTCCCCCTAGCTCCTACAATGAGCAGTTCTTC. Translated, it gives CSASPPSSYNEQFF.

This clonotype was seen only a few times. V gene TRBV10-3 combines with J gene TRBJ1-5; 7 bases fit TRBD1. The germline CDR1 and CDR2 sequences are ENHRY and SYGVKD. The CDR3 sequence is 15 residues long. The J segment lost 7 bases and the V segment lost 0 bases, leaving 6 bases of the junction unmatched. DNA of the CDR3: TGTGCCATCAGTGAGTCCGAGACAGGGTCCCAGCCCCAGCATTTT. It encodes CAISESETGSQPQHF.

This clonotype has a count of ten or more. The V and J genes are TRBV11-2 and TRBJ1-1, with TRBD1 as a possible D gene (6 bases). The CDR3 length is 13 residues. Per the germline V gene, CDR1 is SGHAT and CDR2 is FQNNGV. V lost 3 bases and J 4 bases, leaving 9 bases between the germline ends. CDR3 coding DNA: TGTGCCAGCAGCTTTCAGGGGCTCACTGAAGCTTTCTTT. Amino acid sequence: CASSFQGLTEAFF.

The rearrangement uses TRBV3-1 and TRBJ1-2; a weak D match, TRBD1 (6 bases). Germline CDR1 and CDR2: LGHDT and YNNKEL (reference sequence). CDR3 size: 18 residues. The V gene lost 1 base and the J gene lost 5 bases, with 23 bases spanning the gap. The CDR3: CASSQVVWQAGAEYGYTF. For the CDR3, the DNA is TGTGCCAGCAGCCAAGTTGTATGGCAGGCGGGGGCCGAGTATGGCTACACCTTC.

The rearrangement joins TRBV24-1 to TRBJ2-1, with 12 bases that match TRBD2. The CDR3 runs 17 residues. CDR1 and CDR2 (germline): KGHDR, SFDVKD. With 3 bases clipped from V and 1 base from J, the junction kept 3 bases outside the gene matches. CDR3 protein: CATSDAGTSGSYNEQFF. The CDR3 nucleotides read TGTGCCACCAGTGATGCTGGGACTAGCGGGTCCTACAATGAGCAGTTCTTC.

The chain links TRBV9 to TRBJ1-1; maybe TRBD1 (6 bases). The V gene's germline CDR1 is SGDLS and CDR2 YYNGEE. The germline V and J ends were trimmed by 7 bases and 2 bases, with 12 bases remaining between them. The CDR3 extends over 13 amino acids. The CDR3 spells CASRDTANTEAFF. In DNA, the CDR3 is TGTGCCAGCCGGGACACAGCCAACACTGAAGCTTTCTTT. Variable domain in full (rest from reference TRBV9 and TRBJ1-1): DSGVTQTPKHLITATGQRVTLRCSPRSGDLSVYWYQQSLDQGLQFLIQYYNGEERAKGNILERFSAQQFPDLHSELNLSSLELGDSALYFCASRDTANTEAFFGQGTRLTVV.

The CDR3 bases are TGCGCCAGCAGCTTCGGAGGGGTCTCTGAAGCTTTCTTT. As protein: CASSFGGVSEAFF. The rearrangement uses TRBV5-1 and TRBJ1-1; maybe TRBD1 (5 bases). The length of the CDR3 is 13 residues. Deletions cut 2 bases from V and 6 bases from J, with 11 bases between. Germline V CDR1 and CDR2: SGHRS, YFSETQ.

The DNA of the CDR3 is TGTGCCACCAGCACGGGCCGCAATATTGAAAAACTGTTTTTT. Residues: CATSTGRNIEKLFF. V gene TRBV15 combines with J gene TRBJ1-4; D uncertain. The CDR3 is 14 residues long. V was shortened by 4 bases and J by 7 bases, with 13 bases between the two germline ends. Germline CDR1 is LNHNV and CDR2 is YYDKDF (reference sequence).

This clonotype showed up just a few times. The genes are TRBV6-1 and TRBJ2-7; 8 bases line up with TRBD1. Germline CDR1 reads MNHNS; CDR2 reads SASEGT. Unmatched junction bases numbered 8, after V lost 6 bases and J lost 1 base. The CDR3 is made up of 15 amino acids. CDR3 DNA: TGTGCCAGCAGCCACGGACAGGGCAATTCCTACGAGCAGTACTTC. This sequence encodes CASSHGQGNSYEQYF.

This clonotype was counted a few times. J is TRBJ1-4 and V is TRBV12-3 or TRBV12-4, with 11 bases that match TRBD1. This CDR3 contains 16 residues. V lost 6 bases to trimming and J lost 3 bases; unmatched junction nucleotides: 6. This CDR3 is CASSGQGALSNEKLFF. The CDR3 nucleotides are TGTGCCAGCAGCGGACAGGGGGCTTTGTCTAATGAAAAACTGTTTTTT.

V gene TRBV5-1 combines with J gene TRBJ1-1; no definite D call. V dropped 0 bases and J dropped 2 bases, with 14 bases sitting between them. This CDR3 has 16 amino acids. Germline V gene lookup returns CDR1 SGHRS and CDR2 YFSETQ. The CDR3 loop is CASSLERDFINTEAFF. The CDR3 region has the DNA TGCGCCAGCAGCTTGGAGAGGGATTTTATTAACACTGAAGCTTTCTTT.

This clonotype was detected only a few times. The rearrangement uses TRBV6-5 and TRBJ2-3; 10 nucleotides agree with TRBD2. The J segment lost 4 bases and the V segment lost 4 bases, leaving 2 bases of the junction unmatched. Per germline, CDR1 MNHEY and CDR2 SVGAGI. This CDR3 has 14 residues. CDR3 bases: TGTGCCAGCAGTTTTAGCGGGAGGTCAGATACGCAGTATTTT. Translation gives CASSFSGRSDTQYF.

The CDR3 coding sequence is TGTGCCAGCAGCCCCCGACCTAGAGGGGCAACTAATGAAAAACTGTTTTTT. Amino acids: CASSPRPRGATNEKLFF. The chain joins TRBV7-8 to TRBJ1-4; tentatively, D is TRBD1 (5 bases). CDR3 length: 17 residues. Germline V gene data show CDR1 as SGHVS and CDR2 as FQNEAQ. The V gene lost 5 bases and the J gene lost 0 bases, with 16 bases spanning the gap.

This rearrangement joins TRBV20-1 to TRBJ1-5, with TRBD1 matching over 7 bases. The trim removed 6 bases at V and 5 bases at J, leaving 7 bases unmatched. This CDR3 contains 13 residues. Germline lookup yields CDR1 DFQATT and CDR2 SNEGSKA (reference sequence). The DNA for the CDR3 is TGCAGTGCACAGGGGCTTTGGTATCAGCCCCAGCATTTT. It is translated as CSAQGLWYQPQHF.

There are many counts of this clonotype. The chain combines TRBV27 with TRBJ1-2; weak D call: TRBD1 (5 bases). V dropped 5 bases and J dropped 8 bases, with 12 bases sitting between them. Germline-derived CDR1 and CDR2 are MNHEY and SMNVEV (reference sequence). This CDR3 spans 12 amino acids. CDR3 nucleotides: TGTGCCAGCAGTCCAGGGAGGAGCGGCTACACCTTC. Translated: CASSPGRSGYTF.

This clonotype appeared a few times. The chain joins TRBV29-1 to TRBJ1-1; unclear D gene. The germline V gene encodes CDR1 SQVTM and CDR2 ANQGSEA. Deletions cut 3 bases from V and 3 bases from J, with 8 bases between. The CDR3 runs 12 residues. CDR3 nucleotide sequence: TGCAGCGTTGAGGGCCTCTACACTGAAGCTTTCTTT. It encodes CSVEGLYTEAFF.